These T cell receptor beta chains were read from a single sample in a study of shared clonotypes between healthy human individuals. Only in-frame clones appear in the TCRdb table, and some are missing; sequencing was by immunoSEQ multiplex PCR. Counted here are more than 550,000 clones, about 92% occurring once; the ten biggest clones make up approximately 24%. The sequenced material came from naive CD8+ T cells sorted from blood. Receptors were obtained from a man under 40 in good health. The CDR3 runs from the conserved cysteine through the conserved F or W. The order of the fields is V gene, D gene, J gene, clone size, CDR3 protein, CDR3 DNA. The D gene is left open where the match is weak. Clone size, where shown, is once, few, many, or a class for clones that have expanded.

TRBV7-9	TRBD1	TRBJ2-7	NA	CASSSGGSYEQYF	TGTGCCAGCAGCTCAGGGGGCTCCTACGAGCAGTACTTC
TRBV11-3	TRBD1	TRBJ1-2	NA	CASSPINRDRSGYTF	TGTGCCAGCAGCCCTATTAACCGGGACAGGAGTGGCTACACCTTC
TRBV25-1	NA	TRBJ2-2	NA	CASSELGENTGELFF	TGTGCCAGCAGTGAATTGGGGGAAAACACCGGGGAGCTGTTTTTT
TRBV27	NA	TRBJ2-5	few	CASSRLALNQGQETQYF	TGTGCCAGCAGTAGACTGGCCCTAAACCAGGGACAAGAGACCCAGTACTTC
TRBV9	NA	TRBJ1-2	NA	CASSVAVDYGYTF	TGTGCCAGCAGCGTAGCAGTCGATTATGGCTACACCTTC
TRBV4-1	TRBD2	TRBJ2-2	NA	CASSDTTSHTGELFF	TGCGCCAGCAGCGACACGACTAGCCACACCGGGGAGCTGTTTTTT
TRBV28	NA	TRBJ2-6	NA	CASSSPTTDGSGGANVLTF	TGTGCCAGCAGTTCGCCTACGACAGACGGCTCGGGCGGGGCCAACGTCCTGACTTTC
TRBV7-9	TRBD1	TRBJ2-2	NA	CASSLAPGQGYAGELFF	TGTGCCAGCAGCTTGGCCCCGGGACAGGGATATGCCGGGGAGCTGTTTTTT
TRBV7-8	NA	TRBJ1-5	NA	CASSSLGRANQPQHF	TGTGCCAGCAGCAGCCTAGGCAGGGCCAATCAGCCCCAGCATTTT
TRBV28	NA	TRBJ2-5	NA	CASSSPITHGAGETQYF	TGTGCCAGCAGTTCCCCTATTACTCACGGGGCGGGGGAGACCCAGTACTTC
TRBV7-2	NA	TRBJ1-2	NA	CASRTGDLLYYGYTF	TGTGCCAGCAGGACAGGCGATCTCTTGTACTATGGCTACACCTTC
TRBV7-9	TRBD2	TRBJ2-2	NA	CASSLAPSGITGELFF	TGTGCCAGCAGCTTAGCGCCTAGCGGCATCACCGGGGAGCTGTTTTTT
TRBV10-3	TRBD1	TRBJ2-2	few	CAISADRAGELFF	TGTGCCATCAGTGCAGACAGGGCTGGGGAGCTGTTTTTT
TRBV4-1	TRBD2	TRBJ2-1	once	CASSQIGLAGGSALEQFF	TGCGCCAGCAGCCAAATCGGACTAGCGGGAGGTTCGGCCTTAGAGCAGTTCTTC
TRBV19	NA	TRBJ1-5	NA	CASRRNPGRDQPQHF	TGTGCCAGTAGAAGGAACCCCGGGAGAGATCAGCCCCAGCATTTT
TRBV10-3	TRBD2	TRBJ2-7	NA	CAIRGGSSYEQYF	TGTGCCATCCGAGGCGGGAGCTCCTACGAGCAGTACTTC
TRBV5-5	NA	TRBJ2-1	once	CASSALATYNEQFF	TGTGCCAGCTCAGCTTTGGCGACCTACAATGAGCAGTTCTTC
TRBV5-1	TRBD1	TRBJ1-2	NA	CASSLPLVDRDHYGYTF	TGCGCCAGCAGCTTGCCCCTTGTGGACAGGGACCACTATGGCTACACCTTC
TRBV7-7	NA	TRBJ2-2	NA	CASSLRAPGMNTGELFF	TGTGCCAGCAGCTTAAGGGCCCCCGGGATGAACACCGGGGAGCTGTTTTTT
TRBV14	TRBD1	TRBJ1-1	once	CASSQQGETEAFF	TGTGCCAGCAGCCAACAGGGGGAGACTGAAGCTTTCTTT
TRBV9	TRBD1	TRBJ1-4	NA	CASSGTNIINRGEAEEKLFF	TGTGCCAGCAGCGGAACCAATATTATTAACAGGGGAGAGGCCGAAGAAAAACTGTTTTTT
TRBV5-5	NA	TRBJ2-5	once	CASSLRPRAGANQETQYF	TGTGCCAGCAGCTTGAGGCCCAGGGCAGGGGCAAACCAAGAGACCCAGTACTTC
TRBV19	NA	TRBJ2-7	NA	CASSIFVAYEQYF	TGTGCCAGTAGTATATTCGTGGCGTACGAGCAGTACTTC
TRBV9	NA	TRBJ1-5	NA	CASSVGSSLNQPQHF	TGTGCCAGCAGCGTAGGGAGTTCCTTAAATCAGCCCCAGCATTTT
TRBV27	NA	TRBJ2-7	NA	CASSLSFAYEQYF	TGTGCCAGCAGCCTCAGTTTTGCCTACGAGCAGTACTTC
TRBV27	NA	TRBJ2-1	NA	CASRTGLYNEQFF	TGTGCCAGCAGAACTGGACTATACAATGAGCAGTTCTTC
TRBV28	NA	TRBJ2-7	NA	CASSLLRGGSYEQYF	TGTGCCAGCAGTTTATTAAGGGGGGGATCCTACGAGCAGTACTTC
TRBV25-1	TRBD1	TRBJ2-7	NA	CASSDGTGGPYEQYF	TGTGCCAGCAGTGACGGGACAGGGGGTCCCTACGAGCAGTACTTC
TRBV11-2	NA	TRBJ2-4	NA	CASSGQTGRNIQYF	TGTGCCAGCAGCGGCCAAACAGGGAGAAACATTCAGTACTTC
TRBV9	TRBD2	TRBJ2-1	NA	CASSVDVLAAYNEQFF	TGTGCCAGCAGCGTAGATGTGCTAGCGGCCTACAATGAGCAGTTCTTC
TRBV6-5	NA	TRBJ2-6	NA	CASRERGAGANVLTF	TGTGCCAGCAGAGAGAGGGGAGCTGGGGCCAACGTCCTGACTTTC
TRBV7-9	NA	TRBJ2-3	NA	CASSTSTGTQTDTQYF	TGTGCCAGCAGCACCTCGACCGGGACGCAGACAGATACGCAGTATTTT
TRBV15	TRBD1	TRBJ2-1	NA	CATSNDRAYNEQFF	TGTGCCACCAGCAACGACAGGGCCTACAATGAGCAGTTCTTC
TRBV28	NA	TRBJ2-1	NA	CASSSLPPRENEQFF	TGTGCCAGCAGTTCTCTCCCCCCTCGAGAGAATGAGCAGTTCTTC
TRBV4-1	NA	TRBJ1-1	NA	CASSQFSAGNTEAFF	TGCGCCAGCAGCCAATTCAGTGCCGGGAACACTGAAGCTTTCTTT
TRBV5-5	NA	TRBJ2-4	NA	CASSEAGENIQYF	TGTGCCAGCAGCGAGGCAGGGGAGAACATTCAGTACTTC
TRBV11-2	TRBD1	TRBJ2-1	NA	CASSPHSSGGPYNEQFF	TGTGCCAGCAGCCCTCACTCATCAGGGGGCCCCTACAATGAGCAGTTCTTC
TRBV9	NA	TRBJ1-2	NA	CASSSRDSNYGYTF	TGTGCCAGCAGCTCACGGGACTCTAACTATGGCTACACCTTC
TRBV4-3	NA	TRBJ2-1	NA	CASSQDVGGSYNEQFF	TGCGCCAGCAGCCAAGATGTAGGAGGTTCCTACAATGAGCAGTTCTTC
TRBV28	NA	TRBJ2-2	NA	CASSYLDTGELFF	TGTGCCAGCAGTTACCTAGACACCGGGGAGCTGTTTTTT
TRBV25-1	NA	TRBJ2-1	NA	CASSDGYSSGVTYNEQFF	TGTGCCAGCAGTGATGGGTATTCCTCGGGGGTCACCTACAATGAGCAGTTCTTC
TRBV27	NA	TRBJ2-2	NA	CASKVANTGELFF	TGTGCCAGCAAGGTTGCAAACACCGGGGAGCTGTTTTTT
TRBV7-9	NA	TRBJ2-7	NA	CASSLSETYSYEQYF	TGTGCCAGCAGCTTATCCGAGACTTACTCCTACGAGCAGTACTTC
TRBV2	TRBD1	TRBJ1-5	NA	CASNGRGNQPQHF	TGTGCCAGCAACGGCAGGGGGAATCAGCCCCAGCATTTT
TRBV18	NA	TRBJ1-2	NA	CASSPPRAGASNYGYTF	TGTGCCAGCTCACCACCCCGGGCAGGGGCCTCTAACTATGGCTACACCTTC
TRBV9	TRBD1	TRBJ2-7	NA	CASSGGQGDEQYF	TGTGCCAGCAGCGGCGGACAGGGAGACGAGCAGTACTTC
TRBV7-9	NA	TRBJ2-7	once	CASSLEGGNEQYF	TGTGCCAGCAGCTTAGAAGGAGGAAACGAGCAGTACTTC
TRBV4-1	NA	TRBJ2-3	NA	CASSQDLGNLQGTDTQYF	TGCGCCAGCAGCCAAGATCTGGGAAACTTACAGGGAACAGATACGCAGTATTTT
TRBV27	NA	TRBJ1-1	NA	CASSPTVMNTEAFF	TGTGCCAGCTCACCAACAGTCATGAACACTGAAGCTTTCTTT
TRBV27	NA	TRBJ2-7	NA	CASSPGHRSVYEQYF	TGTGCCAGCAGTCCCGGGCACAGATCAGTCTACGAGCAGTACTTC